These 28 T cell receptor beta chains originate from one sample sequenced in a study of T cell repertoires in cytomegalovirus infection. TCRdb re-derived calls from the reads in MiXCR, one entry per CDR3 protein. The table shows about 480,000 distinct CDR3 sequences, with 30% to 40% occurring only once. Their cognate antigens are unknown. Sequencing was performed on cultured PBMCs, taken from culture after CMV antigen stimulation. The receptor source for this set is a human donor in good health (CMV status not recorded). Some clones in this sample may be carry-over from other donors' samples.

This clonotype was recorded many times. This chain joins TRBV7-2 and TRBJ1-1, with TRBD1 as a possible D gene (6 bases). From germline, CDR1 is SGHTA and CDR2 FQGNSA. The CDR3 covers 16 residues. Trimming removed 3 bases from V and 1 base from J, with 15 bases in between. CDR3 sequence reads: CASSFRGASRNTEAFF. In DNA, the CDR3 is TGTGCCAGCAGCTTTCGGGGGGCATCTAGGAACACTGAAGCTTTCTTT.

This clonotype appeared a few times. The V and J genes are TRBV11-2 and TRBJ1-6, with D perhaps TRBD1 (5 bases). Trimming shortened V by 2 bases and J by 5 bases, and 13 bases separated the two germline ends. The CDR3 runs to 16 residues. Per germline, CDR1 SGHAT and CDR2 FQNNGV. The CDR3 region is CASSLFTGVNNSPLHF. The CDR3 DNA reads as TGTGCCAGCAGCTTATTTACGGGGGTGAATAATTCACCCCTCCACTTT.

This clonotype has just a few counts. This chain links TRBV27 with TRBJ2-7; 9 bases map to TRBD1. CDR3 length: 14 amino acids. Germline V gene data show CDR1 as MNHEY and CDR2 as SMNVEV (reference sequence). V was clipped by 6 bases and J by 7 bases; unmatched bases: 10. The CDR3, as DNA: TGTGCCAGCAGCGAATACAGGGGGCGGTTGGAGCAGTACTTC. Its protein is CASSEYRGRLEQYF.

There are a few counts of this clonotype. The chain carries TRBV25-1 and TRBJ1-2; tentative D call: TRBD1 (5 bases). Trimming cost V 2 bases and J 0 bases, with 13 bases left between them. This CDR3 has 16 amino acids. CDR1 and CDR2 (germline): MGHDK, SYGVNS. CDR3 in amino acids: CASSEGGVEANYGYTF. CDR3 coding DNA: TGTGCCAGCAGTGAAGGAGGGGTCGAGGCTAACTATGGCTACACCTTC.

This clonotype has more than one count but fewer than ten. This chain joins TRBV5-4 and TRBJ2-1, with TRBD2 as a possible D gene (6 bases). V was trimmed by 4 bases and J by 2 bases, leaving 19 bases between them. The CDR3 has 17 residues. Germline lookup yields CDR1 SGHNT and CDR2 YYREEE (reference sequence). CDR3 in DNA: TGTGCCAGCAGCCGGGCCCCCGGCGGGACTGCCTACAATGAGCAGTTCTTC. As protein: CASSRAPGGTAYNEQFF.

DNA for the CDR3: TGTGCCAGCAGTTTCGCTCATCAGCCCCAGCATTTT. Amino acids: CASSFAHQPQHF. The chain employs TRBV27 and TRBJ1-5, with D hard to call. Germline CDR1 MNHEY, CDR2 SMNVEV (reference sequence). V dropped 3 bases and J dropped 5 bases, with 5 bases sitting between them. This CDR3 contains 12 residues.

The chain uses TRBV19 and TRBJ1-1, with 10 positions matching TRBD1. Looked up from germline, CDR1 is LNHDA and CDR2 is SQIVND (reference sequence). Trimming cost V 3 bases and J 7 bases; bases outside gene matches: 5. This CDR3 is built from 14 residues. CDR3 sequence reads: CASSIRQGASEAFF. CDR3 nucleotide sequence: TGTGCCAGTAGTATCCGACAGGGGGCCAGTGAAGCTTTCTTT.

V gene TRBV6-2 or TRBV6-3 combines with J gene TRBJ2-1; 11 nucleotides match TRBD2. After removal of 6 bases from V and 10 bases from J, the junction contained 11 bases not matched to a gene. This CDR3 is 15 amino acids long. The V gene's germline CDR1 is MNHEY and CDR2 SVGEGT. CDR3 sequence (DNA): TGTGCCAGCAGAAGCGGGACTAGCGGAATCAAAGAGCAGTTCTTC. Translated: CASRSGTSGIKEQFF.

This clonotype has only a few counts. The rearrangement uses TRBV12-3 or TRBV12-4 and TRBJ2-1; D may be TRBD2 (5 bases). Between the trimmed V and J ends, which lost 4 bases and 8 bases, there was a span of 18 bases. The CDR3 consists of 15 residues. In DNA form, the CDR3 reads TGTGCCAGCAGTTCATCCGGGATCCTTCGCGATGAGCAGTTCTTC. Protein product: CASSSSGILRDEQFF.

The chain is built from TRBV24-1 and TRBJ2-1; 10 positions match TRBD2. The CDR3 length is 18 residues. Germline lookup yields CDR1 KGHDR and CDR2 SFDVKD. The J segment lost 8 bases and the V segment lost 3 bases, leaving 15 bases of the junction unmatched. CDR3 in DNA: TGTGCCACCAGTGATGTCCCCGGACTAGCGGCGACTACGGATGAGCAGTTCTTC. Its protein product is CATSDVPGLAATTDEQFF.

This clonotype was observed once. The chain carries TRBV7-3 and TRBJ1-1, with D perhaps matching TRBD1 (6 bases). Trimming took 4 bases from V and 6 from J, leaving 21 bases between them. The CDR3 loop spans 16 amino acids. Germline CDR1 is SGHTA and CDR2 is FQGTGA. The CDR3, as DNA: TGTGCCAGCAGCTCCACAGCCCGGGGGGCCGGGGCTGAAGCTTTCTTT. It specifies CASSSTARGAGAEAFF.

This clonotype was counted at least ten times. The J gene is TRBJ2-1, the V gene TRBV7-8; TRBD2 agrees at 8 bases. The CDR3 spans 16 residues. The V gene's germline CDR1 is SGHVS and CDR2 FQNEAQ. Losses at the gene ends were 2 bases for V and 3 bases for J; bases not matched to a gene: 6. For the CDR3, the DNA is TGTGCCAGCAGCTTATCACTAGCGGCTCTCTACAATGAGCAGTTCTTC. This gives the protein CASSLSLAALYNEQFF.

This chain uses TRBV7-2 with TRBJ2-7; weak D call: TRBD1 (5 bases). Germline CDR1 reads SGHTA; CDR2 reads FQGNSA. The CDR3 extends over 13 amino acids. Trimming removed 3 bases from V and 3 bases from J, with 9 bases in between. CDR3 nucleotide sequence: TGTGCCAGCAGCTTGGACATCCGCTACGAGCAGTACTTC. This codes for CASSLDIRYEQYF.

This clonotype was recorded a few times. The chain joins TRBV11-2 to TRBJ1-2; D is undetermined. This CDR3 is 14 amino acids long. Germline V gene lookup returns CDR1 SGHAT and CDR2 FQNNGV. V was shortened by 1 base and J by 2 bases, with 8 bases between the two germline ends. CDR3 nucleotide sequence: TGTGCCAGCAGCTTAGGCAACTTAAACTATGGCTACACCTTC. It codes for CASSLGNLNYGYTF.

This clonotype was found a few times. The rearrangement links TRBV20-1 to TRBJ2-5, with 11 bases fitting TRBD2. The CDR3 is 14 residues long. CDR1 is DFQATT, CDR2 SNEGSKA, per germline (reference sequence). With 3 bases clipped from V and 2 bases from J, the junction kept 2 bases outside the gene matches. CDR3 nucleotides: TGCAGTGCTAGCAGGACTAGCGGGCAAGAGACCCAGTACTTC. It yields the protein CSASRTSGQETQYF.

The V and J genes are TRBV6-2 or TRBV6-3 and TRBJ2-1; 9 positions agree with TRBD2. The CDR3 runs 15 residues. Trimming took 3 bases from V and 6 from J; bases not matched to a gene: 6. Germline V gene data show CDR1 as MNHEY and CDR2 as SVGEGT. CDR3 protein: CASSYLSGSGNEQFF. CDR3 DNA sequence: TGTGCCAGCAGTTATCTTAGCGGGAGCGGCAATGAGCAGTTCTTC.

Comments on this clonotype: This could be a read error, since a much larger clone is one nucleotide away. The rearrangement links TRBV12-3 or TRBV12-4 to TRBJ2-3; D is ambiguous. This CDR3 region has 10 residues. V gave up 1 base and J gave up 8 bases, with 1 base separating them. CDR3 nucleotides: TGTGCCAGCAGTTTAGGTACGCAGTATTTT. This codes for CASSLGTQYF.

This clonotype appeared a few times. The chain couples TRBV12-3 or TRBV12-4 to TRBJ1-1, with no clear D. The germline V and J ends were trimmed by 2 bases and 2 bases, with 6 bases remaining between them. This CDR3 spans 13 amino acids. CDR3: CASSLKDNTEAFF. The CDR3 DNA reads TGTGCCAGCAGTTTAAAGGACAACACTGAAGCTTTCTTT.

The rearrangement joins TRBV7-6 to TRBJ2-1; 12 bases map to TRBD2. Germline trimming cut 6 bases from V and 0 bases from J; bases unmatched to any gene: 15. Germline CDR1 is SGHVS and CDR2 is FNYEAQ. CDR3 size: 20 residues. CDR3 nucleotide sequence: TGTGCCAGCAGACCCCCGACTAGCGGGAGTTCGCTAGGCTCCTACAATGAGCAGTTCTTC. Translating it yields CASRPPTSGSSLGSYNEQFF.

The J gene is TRBJ1-1, the V gene TRBV19, with TRBD1 matching 8 bases. After removal of 4 bases from V and 10 bases from J, the junction contained 8 bases not matched to a gene. Per germline, CDR1 LNHDA and CDR2 SQIVND (reference sequence). This CDR3 comprises 13 residues. For the CDR3, the DNA is TGTGCCAGTAGTACCCAAGGACAGGGATCAGCTTTCTTT. It yields the protein CASSTQGQGSAFF.

The CDR3 reads CSARRGFTYEQYF. For the CDR3, the DNA is TGCAGTGCTAGGAGGGGGTTTACCTACGAGCAGTACTTC. The chain has TRBV20-1 and TRBJ2-7, with D perhaps TRBD1 (6 bases). Trimming removed 3 bases at V and 2 bases at J, with 11 bases between. The length of the CDR3 is 13 residues. Per the germline V gene, CDR1 is DFQATT and CDR2 is SNEGSKA (reference sequence).

The chain recombines TRBV5-6 with TRBJ1-5; 8 bases map to TRBD1. The V and J ends lost 1 base and 1 base, in that order; junction bases with no gene match: 7. In germline, CDR1 is SGHDT, CDR2 YYEEEE. The CDR3 extends over 17 amino acids. CDR3 coding DNA: TGTGCCAGCAGCTTGATGGCAGGGGGCAACAGCAATCAGCCCCAGCATTTT. This gives the protein CASSLMAGGNSNQPQHF.

The CDR3 loop reads CASSNHGGGETQYF. CDR3 sequence (DNA): TGTGCCAGCAGTAACCACGGGGGCGGAGAGACCCAGTACTTC. The chain links TRBV27 to TRBJ2-5; the D gene could be TRBD1 or TRBD2 (6 bases each). The germline V gene has CDR1 MNHEY and CDR2 SMNVEV (reference sequence). The V end was cut by 5 bases, the J end by 4 bases, with 14 bases between. The CDR3 spans 14 residues.

The table lists this clonotype with a few counts. This chain uses TRBV28 with TRBJ2-5, with D perhaps matching TRBD1 (6 bases). The CDR3 is made up of 14 amino acids. Germline assignment: CDR1 MDHEN and CDR2 SYDVKM. Deletions cut 5 bases from V and 0 bases from J, with 10 bases between. This CDR3 is CASSPDRYQETQYF. In nucleotides, the CDR3 is TGTGCCAGCAGTCCAGACAGGTACCAAGAGACCCAGTACTTC.

The V call is TRBV11-2, the J call TRBJ2-1; D might be TRBD1 (7 bases). Germline V gene data show CDR1 as SGHAT and CDR2 as FQNNGV. The germline V and J ends were trimmed by 5 bases and 10 bases, with 15 bases remaining between them. The CDR3 runs to 13 residues. CDR3 nucleotide sequence: TGTGCCAGCAGCCCAGCCCCAGGGGGGGAGCAGTTCTTC. This sequence encodes CASSPAPGGEQFF. The variable domain in full, with the rest retrieved from reference TRBV11-2 and TRBJ2-1, is EAGVAQSPRYKIIEKRQSVAFWCNPISGHATLYWYQQILGQGPKLLIQFQNNGVVDDSQLPKDRFSAERLKGVDSTLKIQPAKLEDSAVYLCASSPAPGGEQFFGPGTRLTVL.

The chain recombines TRBV6-4 with TRBJ2-1, with 9 bases that match TRBD2. V was pared by 1 base and J by 5 bases, with 3 bases of the junction left unmatched. Germline CDR1 MRHNA, CDR2 SNTAGT. The CDR3 runs to 15 residues. DNA for the CDR3: TGTGCCAGCAGTGACTTAGCGGGAGCGAACAATGAGCAGTTCTTC. It yields the protein CASSDLAGANNEQFF.

This chain connects TRBV5-1 to TRBJ2-5; 8 bases align to TRBD1. There are 14 residues in the CDR3. Germline values: CDR1 SGHRS, CDR2 YFSETQ. The V segment lost 2 bases and the J segment 5 bases; nucleotides outside the gene matches: 5. The DNA of the CDR3 is TGCGCCAGCAGCTTCCAGGGGGCGCAGGAGACCCAGTACTTC. This encodes CASSFQGAQETQYF.

CDR3 amino acids: CASSLWGFSGYTF. The CDR3 nucleotides are TGTGCCAGCAGTTTATGGGGGTTTTCGGGCTACACCTTC. This chain joins TRBV27 and TRBJ1-2; tentative D call: TRBD1 (5 bases). Per germline, CDR1 MNHEY and CDR2 SMNVEV (reference sequence). Trimming took off 1 base at V and 8 bases at J, with 11 bases between the two ends. The CDR3 consists of 13 residues.